The rows below give T cell receptor beta chains drawn from one sample of a study of cytomegalovirus exposure and HLA in healthy donors. Repertoires were generated with immunoSEQ multiplex PCR, while TCRdb's copy carries only in-frame clones and drops some. The data show 190,000 or so clones, around 82% seen once. The sequencing sample was made of PBMCs. The receptors were gathered from a woman aged 18-29 years in good health and CMV-seropositive. CDR3s include the opening cysteine and the closing phenylalanine or tryptophan. Fields, in order: J gene, V gene, D gene, clone size, CDR3 protein, CDR3 DNA. The D gene is left open where the match is weak. Where a row states a size, it is once, few, many or the class of an expanded clone; other rows omit it.

TRBJ1-2,TRBV7-9,-,-,CASNRMTGSNPYGYTF,TGTGCCAGCAATCGAATGACGGGATCCAACCCCTATGGCTACACCTTC
TRBJ2-2,TRBV7-3,-,-,CASSLGGPGSGGELFF,TGTGCCAGCAGCTTAGGGGGCCCAGGGTCGGGCGGGGAGCTGTTTTTT
TRBJ1-6,TRBV27,TRBD1,-,CASSSRQGSSYNSPLHF,TGTGCCAGCAGTTCCCGACAGGGAAGCTCCTATAATTCACCCCTCCACTTT
TRBJ2-2,TRBV6-5,-,-,CASSRGGGELFF,TGTGCCAGCAGCCGAGGGGGCGGGGAGCTGTTTTTT
TRBJ2-1,TRBV6-1,TRBD2,-,CASTRGGLAYNEQFF,TGTGCCAGCACCAGGGGGGGACTAGCTTACAATGAGCAGTTCTTC
TRBJ2-7,TRBV6-5,TRBD2,-,CASSYSVGGAYEQYF,TGTGCCAGCAGTTACTCCGTCGGGGGGGCCTACGAGCAGTACTTC
TRBJ1-1,TRBV5-4,-,-,CASSLADRSTEAFF,TGTGCCAGCAGCTTGGCCGACAGGAGCACTGAAGCTTTCTTT
TRBJ1-2,TRBV7-2,-,-,CASSLASDSNSYGYTF,TGTGCCAGCAGCTTAGCTTCGGACAGCAACTCCTATGGCTACACCTTC
TRBJ1-5,TRBV10-3,-,-,CATSDPDRGQPQHF,TGTGCCACCAGTGATCCCGATCGCGGTCAGCCCCAGCATTTT
TRBJ2-1,TRBV2,-,-,CAIPKEVSSYNEQFF,TGTGCCATCCCTAAGGAGGTAAGCTCCTACAATGAGCAGTTCTTC
TRBJ1-4,TRBV27,-,-,CASSLLGPNEKLFF,TGTGCCAGCAGTTTATTGGGGCCGAATGAAAAACTGTTTTTT
TRBJ2-5,TRBV7-9,TRBD2,-,CASSLTSGGLYQETQYF,TGTGCCAGCAGCCTGACTAGCGGGGGGTTGTACCAAGAGACCCAGTACTTC
TRBJ2-2,TRBV2,TRBD2,-,CASSELGGGLRTGELFF,TGTGCCAGCAGTGAATTAGGCGGGGGGTTGAGGACCGGGGAGCTGTTTTTT
TRBJ2-1,TRBV2,-,-,CASRADSPSYNEQFF,TGTGCCAGCAGGGCGGACAGCCCCTCCTACAATGAGCAGTTCTTC
TRBJ1-6,TRBV18,-,-,CASSPRNLTGFYNSPLHF,TGTGCCAGCTCACCCCGGAACCTCACGGGGTTCTATAATTCACCCCTCCACTTT
TRBJ1-2,TRBV5-4,TRBD1,-,CASSSGQGPGGYTF,TGTGCCAGCAGCTCGGGACAGGGGCCAGGTGGCTACACCTTC
TRBJ2-1,TRBV7-6,TRBD1,-,CASSSVTGTGSYNEQFF,TGTGCCAGCAGCTCGGTTACCGGGACAGGGAGCTACAATGAGCAGTTCTTC
TRBJ2-6,TRBV16,-,-,CASSQRFGGSPGANVLTF,TGTGCCAGCAGCCAACGCTTTGGGGGGTCTCCAGGGGCCAACGTCCTGACTTTC
TRBJ1-4,TRBV6-5,-,-,CASSLQGGVKLFF,TGTGCCAGCAGTTTACAGGGAGGGGTAAAACTGTTTTTT
TRBJ1-2,TRBV2,-,-,CASSYRTGYGYTF,TGTGCCAGCAGCTACCGGACGGGGTATGGCTACACCTTC
TRBJ1-6,TRBV9,-,-,CASSLGVSYNSPLHF,TGTGCCAGCAGCCTAGGAGTCTCCTATAATTCACCCCTCCACTTT
TRBJ2-7,TRBV29-1,-,-,CSVAQGAGPYEQYF,TGCAGCGTTGCCCAAGGGGCAGGACCCTACGAGCAGTACTTC
TRBJ2-7,TRBV5-1,-,-,CASSSWPEPPYEQYF,TGCGCCAGCAGCTCGTGGCCTGAACCACCCTACGAGCAGTACTTC
TRBJ2-5,TRBV9,TRBD2,-,CASSASGSEQETQYF,TGTGCCAGCAGCGCTAGCGGGTCAGAGCAAGAGACCCAGTACTTC
TRBJ1-5,TRBV4-1,-,once,CASSQAYGRIDQPQHF,TGCGCCAGCAGCCAAGCCTACGGTAGAATAGATCAGCCCCAGCATTTT
TRBJ2-1,TRBV11-2,TRBD1,-,CASSPSHIGTGENEQFF,TGTGCCAGCAGCCCCAGCCATATCGGGACAGGGGAAAATGAGCAGTTCTTC